Listed below are T cell receptor beta chains from one sample, sequenced in a study of early T cells in non-severe SARS-CoV-2 infection. MiXCR was run by TCRdb on the 5' RACE reads, yielding one entry per CDR3 protein. The profile shows tens of thousands of distinct CDR3 sequences, 10% of them singletons. Sequences were derived from whole blood, sampled at baseline. The receptor source for this set is an adult who was a healthcare worker with PCR-confirmed SARS-CoV-2 infection or an uninfected control (not recorded which). The conserved cysteine and the conserved F or W are not part of the CDR3 here. Each record gives: V gene, CDR3 length, D gene, CDR3 protein. The D gene is left open where the match is weak.

v_call: TRBV19; cdr3_length: 12; d_call: TRBD1; cdr3_aa: ASSLDRVRGEQF
v_call: TRBV11-2; cdr3_length: 14; d_call: -; cdr3_aa: ASSLVGADLNYGYT
v_call: TRBV9; cdr3_length: 12; d_call: -; cdr3_aa: ASSVVGEVTEAF
v_call: TRBV20-1; cdr3_length: 12; d_call: TRBD1; cdr3_aa: SATSGQGNTEAF
v_call: TRBV20-1; cdr3_length: 13; d_call: TRBD2; cdr3_aa: SANGGGSSYNEQF
v_call: TRBV25-1; cdr3_length: 12; d_call: TRBD2; cdr3_aa: ASSDPRLRGAQY
v_call: TRBV14; cdr3_length: 13; d_call: TRBD1; cdr3_aa: ASSQYPGQPYEQY
v_call: TRBV9; cdr3_length: 15; d_call: -; cdr3_aa: ASSVESWRAGTDTQY
v_call: TRBV3-1; cdr3_length: 12; d_call: -; cdr3_aa: ASSHWERGYGYT
v_call: TRBV11-2; cdr3_length: 17; d_call: TRBD2; cdr3_aa: ASSPLNQRGAQIQETQY